This T cell receptor (beta chain) appears in the sequencing data of a study of blood T cell repertoires in COVID-19. Study-wide context: The United States, Italy and Spain supplied acute and convalescent COVID-19 samples. Nucleic acid was either cDNA or gDNA, and it came from T cells, B-cell-depleted T cells, or PBMCs.

This clone occurred many times. In the original processing: Estimation of nucleated cell counts relied on the amplification of reference gene primers. Profiled with immunoSEQ multiplex PCR; TCRdb holds only in-frame clones, not every one. The V and J calls and clone size were taken over from that table, and D and trimming were inferred from the DNA. The data hold under 250,000 clones, with roughly 84% observed a single time. Trimming removed 1 base from V and 10 bases from J, with 14 bases in between. Germline V gene sequence: CDR1 MNHNS, CDR2 SASEGT. CDR3 length: 15 residues. The rearrangement links TRBV6-1 to TRBJ1-6; D gene uncertain. The TCR originated in a human donor in a cohort sampled during active COVID-19. The material sequenced was peripheral blood. This chain's CDR3 is CASSEVAVSGSPLHF. CDR3 nucleotide sequence: TGTGCCAGCAGTGAAGTGGCCGTTTCGGGATCACCCCTCCACTTT.